This T cell receptor (beta chain) was observed in a study of shared clonotypes between healthy human individuals. Study-level points and caveats: When compared with the clonotypes that were shared by all four sorted-subset donors, the non-shared clonotypes turned out to have lower generation probabilities. In a handful of donors, around 5.5% of naive CD4 clonotypes appeared in common.

The CDR3 covers 16 residues. Germline values: CDR1 MNHEY, CDR2 SMNVEV (reference sequence). Trimming removed 2 bases at V and 1 base at J, with 13 bases between. It was CD45RO-negative cells, positively selected for CCR7, that made up naive CD8 cells, with terminally differentiated effector memory CD45RA+ cells excluded. The authors split each subset's genomic DNA evenly across several immunoSEQ plates. Clones were read by immunoSEQ multiplex PCR, and TCRdb kept only the in-frame ones, dropping some. Of about 2 million clones listed, roughly 94% were seen once; the top ten hold around 1%. With respect to this clone: Its antigen is not identified.

J is TRBJ2-3 and V is TRBV27; D is possibly TRBD2 (5 bases). This sequence was found in a man aged 18-30 years in good health. Material for sequencing was naive CD8+ T cells sorted from blood. The CDR3 DNA reads TGTGCCAGCAGTTTAGGCCCGGGAATGGGCACAGATACGCAGTATTTT. This gives the protein CASSLGPGMGTDTQYF.